The 18 T cell receptor beta chains below were found in one sample sequenced in a study of cytomegalovirus exposure and HLA in healthy donors. Vbeta (60) and Jbeta (13) primers were used in the PCR. Profiled with immunoSEQ multiplex PCR; TCRdb holds only in-frame clones, not every one. The sample contains 150,000 to 200,000 clones, approximately 85% of which appear only once. Sequencing was performed on PBMCs. The receptors originated from a young man in good health and CMV-seronegative.

This chain connects TRBV5-5 to TRBJ2-5, with D perhaps matching TRBD1 (5 bases). With 0 bases removed from V and 4 bases from J, the gap between germline ends came to 16 bases. Germline V gene sequence: CDR1 SGHKS, CDR2 YYEKEE (reference sequence). The CDR3 extends over 16 amino acids. This CDR3 reads CASSLVGVRGRETQYF. CDR3 DNA: TGTGCCAGCAGCTTGGTAGGGGTCCGTGGTAGAGAGACCCAGTACTTC.

The V and J genes are TRBV18 and TRBJ1-5; no clear D gene. Trimming cost V 3 bases and J 5 bases, with 11 bases left between them. This CDR3 has 14 residues. CDR1 is KGHSH and CDR2 is LQKENI in the germline V gene. The CDR3 reads CASSPDRTDQPQHF. The CDR3 nucleotides are TGTGCCAGCTCACCTGACCGGACTGATCAGCCCCAGCATTTT.

This rearrangement joins TRBV4-1 to TRBJ1-6; a possible D gene is TRBD1 (6 bases). Germline CDR1 and CDR2: MGHRA and YSYEKL. CDR3 length: 15 residues. With 0 bases removed from V and 9 bases from J, the gap between germline ends came to 12 bases. CDR3 loop: CASSQDEGGRSPLHF. The CDR3 nucleotides are TGCGCCAGCAGCCAAGATGAGGGGGGGCGTTCACCCCTCCACTTT.

V usage is TRBV7-8 and J usage is TRBJ2-1; perhaps TRBD1 as D (7 bases). From germline, CDR1 is SGHVS and CDR2 FQNEAQ. The length of the CDR3 is 16 residues. V was cut by 2 bases and J by 2 bases, with 13 bases left in between. DNA of the CDR3: TGTGCCAGCAGCTTAATGGGCGGGACAGCCTACAATGAGCAGTTCTTC. Its translation: CASSLMGGTAYNEQFF.

The gene calls are TRBV10-3 and TRBJ2-3, with 9 bases lining up with TRBD1. The germline gives CDR1 ENHRY, CDR2 SYGVKD. Trimming took 6 bases from V and 6 from J; bases not matched to a gene: 7. CDR3 length: 14 amino acids. The CDR3 region is CAISSGTGSDTQYF. Written as DNA, the CDR3 is TGTGCCATCAGCTCCGGGACAGGGTCTGATACGCAGTATTTT.

V gene TRBV19 combines with J gene TRBJ1-2, with 8 positions matching TRBD1. This CDR3 is 16 amino acids long. V shed 1 base, J shed 2 bases, and the junction held 6 bases outside the gene matches. The germline V gene has CDR1 LNHDA and CDR2 SQIVND (reference sequence). The CDR3 here is CASSIAWTGWNYGYTF. For the CDR3, the DNA is TGTGCCAGTAGTATAGCCTGGACAGGGTGGAACTATGGCTACACCTTC.

The chain recombines TRBV4-3 with TRBJ2-2; D gene unclear. Germline-derived CDR1 and CDR2 are LGHNA and YSLEER. The CDR3 sequence is 16 residues long. The V end was cut by 0 bases, the J end by 5 bases, with 13 bases between. The CDR3 nucleotides read TGCGCCAGCAGCCAAGATCGTGGGCCTTTGACCGGGGAGCTGTTTTTT. Translation: CASSQDRGPLTGELFF.

The chain is built from TRBV4-1 and TRBJ2-5, with TRBD2 identical over 8 bases. The V segment lost 0 bases and the J segment 1 base; nucleotides outside the gene matches: 1. Germline-derived CDR1 and CDR2 are MGHRA and YSYEKL. There are 15 residues in the CDR3. CDR3 DNA sequence: TGCGCCAGCAGCCAAGAGGCGGGGGGCCAAGAGACCCAGTACTTC. Translated: CASSQEAGGQETQYF.

CDR3 amino acids: CASSATGTTTYEQYF. The CDR3 DNA reads TGTGCCAGCAGCGCGACCGGGACAACCACCTACGAGCAGTACTTC. V gene TRBV9 combines with J gene TRBJ2-7, with TRBD1 as a possible D gene (6 bases). Germline CDR1 and CDR2: SGDLS and YYNGEE. Between the trimmed V and J ends, which lost 3 bases and 2 bases, there was a span of 15 bases. The CDR3 is 15 amino acids.

The chain couples TRBV6-5 to TRBJ2-7; possible D gene TRBD1, 5 bases. The CDR3 length is 13 residues. CDR1 and CDR2 (germline): MNHEY, SVGAGI. Trimming removed 6 bases at V and 5 bases at J, with 14 bases between. The CDR3 loop reads CASRGRSFDEQYF. The CDR3 DNA reads as TGTGCCAGCAGGGGGCGATCTTTCGACGAGCAGTACTTC.

Of note for this clone: The identical CDR3 is also encoded by other nucleotide sequences in the sample. The chain has TRBV7-9 and TRBJ2-7; D is undetermined. The CDR3 loop spans 12 amino acids. Trimming cost V 2 bases and J 3 bases, with 5 bases left between them. Germline V lookup: CDR1 SEHNR, CDR2 FQNEAQ (reference sequence). The CDR3 sequence is CASSLSGYEQYF. The CDR3 bases are TGTGCCAGCAGCTTATCAGGCTACGAGCAGTACTTC.

V gene TRBV6-6 combines with J gene TRBJ1-1; D is perhaps TRBD1 (6 bases). This CDR3 has 13 amino acids. Per the germline V gene, CDR1 is MNHNY and CDR2 is SVGAGI (reference sequence). Trimming pared 6 bases from V and 6 bases from J, leaving 14 bases between. The CDR3 sequence is CASSQGGRAEAFF. CDR3 coding DNA: TGTGCCAGCAGCCAAGGGGGGAGGGCTGAAGCTTTCTTT.

This clone has only a few counts. The chain is built from TRBV5-4 and TRBJ1-2; D is possibly TRBD1 (5 bases). This CDR3 region has 12 residues. Germline loops: CDR1 SGHNT, CDR2 YYREEE (reference sequence). The V end was cut by 5 bases, the J end by 6 bases, with 11 bases between. The CDR3 nucleotides read TGTGCCAGCAGTTACGACAGAAATGGCTACACCTTC. Protein product: CASSYDRNGYTF. Full variable domain (remainder filled in from reference TRBV5-4 and TRBJ1-2): ETGVTQSPTHLIKTRGQQVTLRCSSQSGHNTVSWYQQALGQGPQFIFQYYREEENGRGNFPPRFSGLQFPNYSSELNVNALELDDSALYLCASSYDRNGYTFGSGTRLTVV.

The V call is TRBV27, the J call TRBJ1-2; D gene uncertain. Trimming took 3 bases from V and 5 from J, leaving 19 bases between them. Germline assignment: CDR1 MNHEY and CDR2 SMNVEV (reference sequence). The CDR3 totals 16 residues. The CDR3 region has the DNA TGTGCCAGCAGTTTTGACTCTCTCCAAAGGTTTTATGGCTACACCTTC. It translates to CASSFDSLQRFYGYTF.

The J gene is TRBJ1-5, the V gene TRBV7-2; maybe TRBD1 (6 bases). In germline, CDR1 is SGHTA, CDR2 FQGNSA. V gave up 5 bases and J gave up 6 bases, with 11 bases separating them. The CDR3 runs to 13 residues. For the CDR3, the DNA is TGTGCCAGCAGCATCACAGGGCCTCAGCCCCAGCATTTT. This gives the protein CASSITGPQPQHF.

The V and J genes are TRBV7-3 and TRBJ2-3; D might be TRBD2 (5 bases). This CDR3 has 15 residues. V was pared by 2 bases and J by 3 bases, with 12 bases between. In germline, CDR1 is SGHTA, CDR2 FQGTGA. CDR3 nucleotide sequence: TGTGCCAGCAGCTTACGCCCTAGCACAACAGATACGCAGTATTTT. Translating it yields CASSLRPSTTDTQYF.

This clone was found once. The chain combines TRBV4-1 with TRBJ1-2, with a weak D call TRBD1 (5 bases). The V gene lost 0 bases and the J gene lost 4 bases, with 9 bases spanning the gap. Germline V CDR1 and CDR2: MGHRA, YSYEKL. CDR3 length: 14 amino acids. In nucleotides, the CDR3 is TGCGCCAGCAGCCAAGATGGGGCTAGCTATGGCTACACCTTC. Translated, it gives CASSQDGASYGYTF.

This clone was seen just once. This chain uses TRBV9 with TRBJ2-5; 11 bases agree with TRBD1. Judging by the DNA end, TRBJ2-7 fits better; the J call may be wrong. The CDR3 totals 17 residues. The germline CDR1 and CDR2 sequences are SGDLS and YYNGEE. The CDR3 DNA sequence: TGTGCCAGCAGCGTAGGGCTTCGGACAGGGGGCAGTTCCGAGCAGTACTTC. This codes for CASSVGLRTGGSSEQYF.